These T cell receptor beta chains were read from a single sample in a study of vaccination effects on CD4 cells after COVID-19. For these TCRs, the target antigens are not known. Repertoires were generated with immunoSEQ multiplex PCR, while TCRdb's copy carries only in-frame clones and drops some. The sample includes more than 45,000 clones, about 76% of them seen just once. The sequencing here drew on CD4+ T cells from PBMCs cultured without peptide, taken before COVID-19 vaccination. The receptor source for this set is a human donor who had a prior SARS-CoV-2 infection. Both conserved end residues are part of each CDR3. The order of the fields is clone size, D gene, V gene, J gene, CDR3 DNA, CDR3 protein. A D gene is named only where the DNA matches it firmly. A clone size is listed for some rows: how often the clone was seen (once, few, many), or a class if it is expanded.

-	-	TRBV5-1	TRBJ2-7	TGCGCCAGCAGCTTGCAACGGGGAATCTACGAGCAGTACTTC	CASSLQRGIYEQYF
-	-	TRBV12-3/TRBV12-4	TRBJ1-1	TGTGCCAGCAGTTTAGAATTTTGGGAAGCTTTCTTT	CASSLEFWEAFF
once	-	TRBV9	TRBJ2-2	TGTGCCAGCAGCGCTCGGCTAGCCGTTAACACCGGGGAGCTGTTTTTT	CASSARLAVNTGELFF
-	-	TRBV6-5	TRBJ2-7	TGTGCCAGCAGTTACGTCGGGACGGAGACCTACGAGCAGTACTTC	CASSYVGTETYEQYF
-	TRBD1	TRBV4-1	TRBJ1-1	TGCGCCAGCAGCCAAGACAGGTTTCGCGGGACAGGGGAAACTGAAGCTTTCTTT	CASSQDRFRGTGETEAFF
-	TRBD2	TRBV4-2	TRBJ2-1	TGTGCCAGCAGCCAAGCTCGGACTAGCGGGATGCTTTATGAGCAGTTCTTC	CASSQARTSGMLYEQFF
-	TRBD1	TRBV28	TRBJ1-2	TGTGCCAGCAGATCACAGGGGGTCCCTAGGGCTGGCTACACCTTC	CASRSQGVPRAGYTF
few	TRBD2	TRBV18	TRBJ2-1	TGTGCCAGCTCACCTCTCAGGCCAGCGGGGGCTATTGAGCAGTTCTTC	CASSPLRPAGAIEQFF
-	TRBD1	TRBV9	TRBJ1-4	TGTGCCAGCAGCGGGGGACAGGGGGTGTATGAAAAACTGTTTTTT	CASSGGQGVYEKLFF
-	-	TRBV6-5	TRBJ1-2	TGTGCCAGCAGTTACTCGCGAGGGTCCCGGGGGTATGGCTACACCTTC	CASSYSRGSRGYGYTF
-	-	TRBV29-1	TRBJ2-5	TGCAGCGGTGGGACGGTACAAGAGACCCAGTACTTC	CSGGTVQETQYF